A single sample is the source of the 27 T cell receptor beta chains below, sequenced in a study of tumor-infiltrating lymphocytes in oesophageal squamous cell carcinoma. One entry per CDR3 protein, called by TCRdb with MiXCR from the PCR reads. This sample yields under 20,000 distinct CDR3 sequences, of which around 40% are seen a single time; about 7% belongs to the top ten. The sequencing input was blood. These receptors were obtained from a male donor with esophageal squamous cell carcinoma.

V gene TRBV7-2 combines with J gene TRBJ2-1; 11 bases match TRBD2. Germline loops: CDR1 SGHTA, CDR2 FQGNSA. The J segment lost 3 bases and the V segment lost 8 bases, leaving 9 bases of the junction unmatched. The CDR3 sequence is 16 residues long. CDR3 bases: TGTGCCAGCCGTGGGACTAGCGGAGAGAACTACAATGAGCAGTTCTTC. Amino acids: CASRGTSGENYNEQFF.

The sample holds a few counts of this clonotype. The chain joins TRBV7-2 to TRBJ2-1, with D possibly being TRBD2 (6 bases). This CDR3 is 16 amino acids long. V was clipped by 0 bases and J by 0 bases, with 9 bases between them. Germline V gene sequence: CDR1 SGHTA, CDR2 FQGNSA. The CDR3 region has the DNA TGTGCCAGCAGCTTAGCTGGAGGGGCCTCCTACAATGAGCAGTTCTTC. It translates to CASSLAGGASYNEQFF.

This clonotype has at least ten counts. The chain uses TRBV7-9 and TRBJ2-5; TRBD2 is a possible D gene (6 bases). This CDR3 has 13 amino acids. V lost 5 bases and J lost 5, with 12 bases in between. Germline loops: CDR1 SEHNR, CDR2 FQNEAQ (reference sequence). This CDR3 reads CASSPRAGETQYF. Here the CDR3 DNA reads TGTGCCAGCAGCCCGAGGGCGGGGGAGACCCAGTACTTC.

This clonotype was observed once. The conserved closing phenylalanine or tryptophan is absent in this CDR3, likely reflecting a read error. No DNA is shown, since the ends of the CDR3 on it are uncertain; the CDR3 is the one TCRdb lists. The chain joins TRBV12-3 or TRBV12-4 to TRBJ1-1. The CDR3 length equals 14 residues, ends included. This CDR3 is CASSLGRETQYSAQ.

This clonotype has a count of ten or more. This chain connects TRBV27 to TRBJ2-1; 10 bases align to TRBD2. This CDR3 is 15 amino acids long. Germline-derived CDR1 and CDR2 are MNHEY and SMNVEV (reference sequence). With V trimmed by 2 bases and J by 3 bases, 1 base remained unmatched. The CDR3 loop is CASSLLAGVYNEQFF. For the CDR3, the DNA is TGTGCCAGCAGTTTACTAGCGGGAGTCTACAATGAGCAGTTCTTC.

In the case of this clonotype: This CDR3 fails to terminate in the conserved phenylalanine or tryptophan, so it likely reflects a read error. The DNA is left out, because the CDR3 cannot be placed on it with certainty; the CDR3 is given as TCRdb lists it. J is TRBJ2-7 and V is TRBV10-1; TRBD1 was called by the table and not checked on the DNA. Both ends counted, the CDR3 spans 15 residues. The germline V gene encodes CDR1 WNHNN and CDR2 SYGVQD (reference sequence). This CDR3 reads CASRQGRNYGYTFGS.

This clonotype was picked up a small number of times. The V and J genes are TRBV10-2 and TRBJ1-2; no clear D. The CDR3 sequence is 14 residues long. Germline values: CDR1 WSHSY, CDR2 SAAADI. Trimming took 4 bases from V and 0 from J, leaving 9 bases between them. The CDR3 spells CASSVSGANYGYTF. The CDR3 nucleotides are TGCGCCAGCAGTGTGTCCGGAGCTAACTATGGCTACACCTTC.

This rearrangement joins TRBV28 to TRBJ2-5; TRBD2 matches at 9 bases. The closer fit of TRBJ2-7 to the DNA end suggests the J call may be wrong. CDR3 length: 16 residues. The germline V gene encodes CDR1 MDHEN and CDR2 SYDVKM. CDR3 amino acids: CASSFKAGGLSYEQYF. CDR3 DNA: TGTGCCAGCAGTTTTAAAGCGGGAGGCCTCTCCTACGAGCAGTACTTC.

On this clonotype: Because the CDR3's place on the DNA is in doubt, the DNA is left out and the CDR3 is given as listed by TCRdb. CDR3 loop: CASSWAILRAVLRF. The V gene is TRBV6-5, the J gene TRBJ2-4. Germline CDR1 reads MNHEY; CDR2 reads SVGAGI. The CDR3 spans 14 residues, counting both ends.

This clonotype is termed medium-sized. J is TRBJ2-7 and V is TRBV6-1; D is perhaps TRBD1 (5 bases). Looked up from germline, CDR1 is MNHNS and CDR2 is SASEGT. This CDR3 has 13 residues. The V end was cut by 2 bases, the J end by 3 bases, with 8 bases between. For the CDR3, the DNA is TGTGCCAGCAGTGAACAGGGTAGCTACGAGCAGTACTTC. It yields the protein CASSEQGSYEQYF.

By sample fraction, this clonotype is medium-sized (0.01 to 0.1%). V and J are TRBV7-2 and TRBJ2-7; 9 nucleotides line up with TRBD2. The CDR3 loop spans 13 amino acids. Germline V CDR1 and CDR2: SGHTA, FQGNSA. V lost 5 bases to trimming and J lost 6 bases; unmatched junction nucleotides: 5. The CDR3 nucleotides are TGTGCCAGCAGCGCGCGGGGGGGCGTCGAGCAGTACTTC. Encoded protein: CASSARGGVEQYF.

This clonotype occurred a few times. A junction end diverges from the germline sequence, so it may reflect a read error. This sequence joins TRBV27 and TRBJ2-1, with D perhaps given as TRBD1 or TRBD2 (5 bases each). This CDR3 is built from 14 residues. Germline V gene lookup returns CDR1 MNHEY and CDR2 SMNVEV (reference sequence). The CDR3 nucleotides are TGTGCCAGCAGTTTACCCACACCCGGGGCCACCCCCCACTTC. This encodes CASSLPTPGATPHF.

This chain links TRBV28 with TRBJ2-3; D perhaps matches TRBD2 (5 bases). V was trimmed by 4 bases and J by 11 bases, leaving 16 bases between them. The CDR3 extends over 13 amino acids. The germline CDR1 and CDR2 sequences are MDHEN and SYDVKM. DNA of the CDR3: TGTGCCAGCAGTTCCCTGACTTTCCGGGGGCAGTATTTT. Its translation: CASSSLTFRGQYF.

The V gene is TRBV5-4, the J gene TRBJ2-5, with 10 nucleotides matching TRBD1. Trimming cost V 4 bases and J 1 base; bases outside gene matches: 7. The CDR3 is 16 amino acids. The germline gives CDR1 SGHNT, CDR2 YYREEE (reference sequence). CDR3 bases: TGTGCCAGCAGCAGTCCGGGACAGGGGTTCCAAGAGACCCAGTACTTC. Translated: CASSSPGQGFQETQYF.

The chain is built from TRBV7-9 and TRBJ2-1; TRBD1 matches 9 bases. The V gene's germline CDR1 is SEHNR and CDR2 FQNEAQ (reference sequence). J lost 6 bases, V lost 5 bases, and 8 bases had no gene match. The CDR3 has 15 residues. CDR3 residues: CASSRDRDRSNEQFF. In nucleotides, the CDR3 is TGTGCCAGCAGCCGGGACAGGGATCGGAGCAATGAGCAGTTCTTC.

V usage is TRBV7-2 and J usage is TRBJ2-3; no clear D gene. The DNA end is more similar to TRBJ2-5, so the J call may be wrong. CDR3 length: 11 residues. In germline, CDR1 is SGHTA, CDR2 FQGNSA. The CDR3 DNA sequence: TGTGCCAGCAGTCCCCGAGAGACCCAGTACTTC. Residues: CASSPRETQYF.

This clonotype has at least ten counts. The chain couples TRBV2 to TRBJ2-6, with D perhaps TRBD1 or TRBD2 (5 bases each). The CDR3 runs to 15 residues. V gave up 3 bases and J gave up 2 bases, with 8 bases separating them. CDR1 is SNHLY and CDR2 is FYNNEI in the germline V gene. Here the CDR3 DNA reads TGTGCCAGCAGTGATAAGGGACCTGGGGCCAACGTCCTGACTTTC. This codes for CASSDKGPGANVLTF.

This clonotype was seen many times. V and J are TRBV19 and TRBJ1-1, with unresolved D. The CDR3 totals 14 residues. Germline-derived CDR1 and CDR2 are LNHDA and SQIVND (reference sequence). Trimming took off 3 bases at V and 3 bases at J, with 11 bases between the two ends. The chain's CDR3 is CASSISNWYTEAFF. CDR3 nucleotides: TGTGCCAGTAGTATTTCGAATTGGTACACTGAAGCTTTCTTT.

This clonotype was found many times. The V gene is TRBV6-1, the J gene TRBJ1-2; D call uncertain. CDR1 and CDR2 (germline): MNHNS, SASEGT. Trimming left V 2 bases short and J 3 bases short, with 10 bases between. The CDR3 sequence is 14 residues long. The CDR3 DNA reads as TGTGCCAGCAGTGAAAGGACTCCCGACTATGGCTACACCTTC. It yields the protein CASSERTPDYGYTF.

Remarks on this clonotype: This could be a read error, since a much larger clone is one nucleotide away. CDR3 loop: CASSNTPGSSYNEQSF. The DNA of the CDR3 is TGTGCCAGTAGTAATACACCCGGAAGCTCCTACAATGAGCAGTCCTTC. The rearrangement uses TRBV19 and TRBJ2-1; D gene ambiguous. Looked up from germline, CDR1 is LNHDA and CDR2 is SQIVND (reference sequence). The CDR3 covers 16 residues. The variable domain in full, completed from reference TRBV19 and TRBJ2-1, reads DGGITQSPKYLFRKEGQNVTLSCEQNLNHDAMYWYRQDPGQGLRLIYYSQIVNDFQKGDIAEGYSVSREKKESFPLTVTSAQKNPTAFYLCASSNTPGSSYNEQSFGPGTRLTVL.

The CDR3: CASSRSDRNTGELFF. The CDR3 DNA follows: TGTGCCAGCAGCAGATCGGACAGAAACACCGGGGAGCTGTTTTTT. This chain uses TRBV27 with TRBJ2-2, with a possible D match to TRBD1 (6 bases). Germline CDR1 MNHEY, CDR2 SMNVEV (reference sequence). The CDR3 runs 15 residues. V lost 6 bases, J lost 2 bases, and 13 bases lay in between.

The chain has TRBV7-6 and TRBJ2-6; perhaps TRBD1 as D (6 bases). From germline, CDR1 is SGHVS and CDR2 FNYEAQ. CDR3 length equals 16 residues. V lost 5 bases and J 2 bases, leaving 13 bases between the germline ends. CDR3 in amino acids: CASSQGIGTGANVLTF. The CDR3 DNA sequence: TGTGCCAGCAGCCAGGGGATCGGGACTGGGGCCAACGTCCTGACTTTC. The whole variable domain, filled in from reference TRBV7-6 and TRBJ2-6, reads GAGVSQSPRYKVTKRGQDVALRCDPISGHVSLYWYRQALGQGPEFLTYFNYEAQQDKSGLPNDRFSAERPEGSISTLTIQRTEQRDSAMYRCASSQGIGTGANVLTFGAGSRLTVL.

This clonotype was recorded at least ten times. The chain has TRBV4-2 and TRBJ1-1; no reliable D call. In germline, CDR1 is LGHNA, CDR2 YNFKEQ. CDR3 size: 16 residues. Trimming cost V 1 base and J 5 bases, with 17 bases left between them. The chain's CDR3 is CASSQGPRGEGTEAFF. As DNA, the CDR3 is TGTGCCAGCAGCCAAGGGCCCCGTGGGGAAGGGACTGAAGCTTTCTTT.

The CDR3 DNA is TGTGCCAGCAGCCCGACTACAGGGGTGGCCGGGGAGCTGTTTTTT. This codes for CASSPTTGVAGELFF. V gene TRBV7-6 combines with J gene TRBJ2-2; 7 bases are a match to TRBD1. The CDR3 spans 15 residues. Germline V lookup: CDR1 SGHVS, CDR2 FNYEAQ. V trimming: 5 bases; J trimming: 6 bases; junction bases outside the gene matches: 9.

By sample share, this clonotype is large. The CDR3 here is CASSPGGEQYF. CDR3 bases: TGTGCCAGCAGCCCCGGTGGCGAGCAGTACTTC. This chain joins TRBV7-6 and TRBJ2-7, with D unclear. Germline V gene lookup returns CDR1 SGHVS and CDR2 FNYEAQ. The ends were cut back, 5 bases at V and 6 bases at J, with 8 bases in the middle. The CDR3 extends over 11 amino acids.

There are many counts of this clonotype. The chain links TRBV2 to TRBJ2-5; TRBD1 matches at 7 bases. Germline-derived CDR1 and CDR2 are SNHLY and FYNNEI. The CDR3 is 13 residues long. V shed 6 bases, J shed 2 bases, and the junction held 3 bases outside the gene matches. This CDR3 reads CASRQGHQETQYF. CDR3 sequence (DNA): TGTGCCAGCAGACAGGGGCATCAAGAGACCCAGTACTTC.

This chain connects TRBV11-3 to TRBJ2-5; 7 nucleotides agree with TRBD2. In germline, CDR1 is SGHNT, CDR2 YENEEA. The CDR3 is made up of 17 amino acids. V shed 0 bases, J shed 0 bases, and the junction held 7 bases outside the gene matches. Written as DNA, the CDR3 is TGTGCCAGCAGCTTAGATTCCCTAGCGGAGTACCAAGAGACCCAGTACTTC. The encoded protein is CASSLDSLAEYQETQYF.